This TCR beta chain was identified during a study of cytomegalovirus exposure and HLA in healthy donors. V gave up 1 base and J gave up 6 bases; unmatched junction bases: 11. Germline lookup yields CDR1 SGHTA and CDR2 FQGNSA. The CDR3 runs to 17 residues. This clone was detected only a few times. Primers: 60 Vbeta forward and 13 Jbeta reverse. Authors' methods: A follow-up analysis tallied about 88 million unique TCR beta chains, roughly 10 million shared. This table comes from immunoSEQ multiplex PCR, and its TCRdb copy is limited to in-frame clones, with some not included. V and J calls and clone size are as listed in that table; D and trimming were resolved from the DNA. The sample carries 69,000 or so clones, 74% recorded once.

The source is a woman aged 55 to 70 in good health and CMV-seropositive. The material sequenced was PBMCs. The rearrangement uses TRBV7-2 and TRBJ2-1; 8 bases map to TRBD2. The CDR3 spells CASSLGVGRALGNEQFF. The CDR3 region has the DNA TGTGCCAGCAGCTTAGGGGTCGGGAGGGCCCTCGGCAATGAGCAGTTCTTC.